The clone carrying this T cell receptor beta chain was counted only a few times. What it binds is not known. TCRdb itself ran the 5' RACE reads through MiXCR, one entry per CDR3 protein. The table lists around 300,000 distinct CDR3 sequences, 14% of them singletons. This sample was taken from a study of T-cell memory formation after mild COVID-19. Study-level background: Largely, the TCR clusters proved donor specific. Overall study findings and caveats: The SARS-CoV-2 specificity of second-wave clones reaching peak at day 37 remained unverified.

Trimming left V 6 bases short and J 4 bases short, with 13 bases between. This CDR3 has 14 amino acids. Per the germline V gene, CDR1 is MNHEY and CDR2 is SVGEGT. The chain joins TRBV6-2 or TRBV6-3 to TRBJ2-1; D is unresolved. Sequenced input: PBMCs or a T cell subset sorted from them (not recorded which). This clonotype was obtained from a man between 18 and 29 years old who had mild COVID-19 (a few samples of this study predate the infection). Cell type and time point are not known. The CDR3: CASSYTDKYNEQFF. CDR3 nucleotides: TGTGCCAGCAGCTATACTGACAAATACAATGAGCAGTTCTTC.